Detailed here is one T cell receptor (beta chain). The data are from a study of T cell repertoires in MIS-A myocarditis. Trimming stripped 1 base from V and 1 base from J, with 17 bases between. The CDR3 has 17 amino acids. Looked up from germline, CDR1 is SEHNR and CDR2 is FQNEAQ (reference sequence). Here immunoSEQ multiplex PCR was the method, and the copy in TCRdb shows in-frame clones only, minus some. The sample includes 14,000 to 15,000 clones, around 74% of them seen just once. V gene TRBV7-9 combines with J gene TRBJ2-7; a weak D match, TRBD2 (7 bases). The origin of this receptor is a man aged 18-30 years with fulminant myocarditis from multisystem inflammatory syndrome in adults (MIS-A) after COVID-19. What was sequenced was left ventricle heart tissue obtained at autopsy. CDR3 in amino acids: CASSLGGGAGWSYEQYF. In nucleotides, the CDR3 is TGTGCCAGCAGCTTAGGGGGGGGCGCGGGTTGGTCCTACGAGCAGTACTTC.